The text below deals with one T cell receptor (beta chain). As yet, its antigen is unknown. This entry belongs to a study of post-analysis software for immune sequencing data. General observations from the study: The normalized Chao1 diversity of multiple sclerosis patients was significantly lower than that of controls. TRBV5-6, TRBV5-1 and TRBV20-1 were among a few TRBV segments more frequent in patients than controls.

The library was made from cDNA and included unique molecular identifiers. TCRdb re-called the PCR reads through MiXCR, storing one row per CDR3 protein. The top ten clones hold just under 5% of a sample with 650,000 to 900,000 distinct CDR3 sequences, about 45% of them seen once. The V gene lost 8 bases and the J gene lost 0 bases, with 6 bases spanning the gap. The CDR3 consists of 11 residues. Germline V CDR1 and CDR2: SQVTM, ANQGSEA. The sample consisted of blood. The sequence derives from a girl aged 10-17 years with multiple sclerosis. The chain carries TRBV29-1 and TRBJ2-3; D is uncertain. DNA of the CDR3: TGCAGCACCGGTAGCACAGATACGCAGTATTTT. Protein product: CSTGSTDTQYF.